This TCR beta chain was obtained from a study of cytomegalovirus exposure and HLA in healthy donors. All donors participated as healthy donors of bone marrow. Amplification used 60 Vbeta primers and 13 Jbeta primers. In the original workflow: There were about 80 million unique TCR beta chains by a later count, and around 10 million of them were shared. Only in-frame clones appear in the TCRdb table, and some are missing; sequencing was by immunoSEQ multiplex PCR. The DNA gave D and trimming, while V, J and clone size come from that table. The data show 150,000 to 200,000 clones, less than 90% seen once. Sequencing was carried out using PBMCs. The receptor was isolated from a middle-aged man in good health and CMV-seropositive.

The CDR3 loop is CASSLRTSGQYF. In DNA form, the CDR3 reads TGTGCCAGCAGTTTACGGACTAGCGGGCAGTACTTC. V and J are TRBV28 and TRBJ2-5; 11 bases are shared with TRBD2. Losses at the gene ends were 2 bases for V and 11 bases for J; bases not matched to a gene: 1. CDR3 length: 12 amino acids. CDR1 and CDR2 from the germline V gene are MDHEN and SYDVKM.